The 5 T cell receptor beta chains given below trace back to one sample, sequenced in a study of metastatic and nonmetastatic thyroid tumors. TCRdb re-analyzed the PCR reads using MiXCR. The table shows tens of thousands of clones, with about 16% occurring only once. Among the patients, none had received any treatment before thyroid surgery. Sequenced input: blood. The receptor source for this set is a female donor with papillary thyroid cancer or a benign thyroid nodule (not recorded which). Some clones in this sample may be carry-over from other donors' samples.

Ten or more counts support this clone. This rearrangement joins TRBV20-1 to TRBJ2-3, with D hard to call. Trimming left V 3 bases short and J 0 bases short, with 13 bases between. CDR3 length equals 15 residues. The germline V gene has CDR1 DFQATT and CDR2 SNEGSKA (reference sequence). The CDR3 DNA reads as TGCAGTGCTAGCCCGAAGGGAATTAGCACAGATACGCAGTATTTT. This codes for CSASPKGISTDTQYF.

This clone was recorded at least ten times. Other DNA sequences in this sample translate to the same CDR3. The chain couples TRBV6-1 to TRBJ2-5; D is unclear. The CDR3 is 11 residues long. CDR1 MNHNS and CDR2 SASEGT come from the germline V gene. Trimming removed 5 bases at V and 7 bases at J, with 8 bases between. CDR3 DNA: TGTGCCAGCAGTTCCCGGGCGACCCAGTACTTC. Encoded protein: CASSSRATQYF.

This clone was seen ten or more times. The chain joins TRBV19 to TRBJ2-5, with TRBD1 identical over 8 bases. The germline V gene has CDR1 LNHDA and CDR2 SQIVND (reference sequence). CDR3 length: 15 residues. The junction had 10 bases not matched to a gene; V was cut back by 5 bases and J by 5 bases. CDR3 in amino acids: CASSLRQGSTETQYF. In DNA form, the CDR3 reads TGTGCCAGTAGTTTGCGACAGGGGAGTACGGAGACCCAGTACTTC.

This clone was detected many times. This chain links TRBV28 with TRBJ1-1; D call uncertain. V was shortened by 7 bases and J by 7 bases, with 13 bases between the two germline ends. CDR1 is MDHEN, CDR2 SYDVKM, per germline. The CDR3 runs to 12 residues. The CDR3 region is CASTSPSVEAFF. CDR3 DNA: TGTGCCAGCACCTCTCCCAGCGTTGAAGCTTTCTTT.

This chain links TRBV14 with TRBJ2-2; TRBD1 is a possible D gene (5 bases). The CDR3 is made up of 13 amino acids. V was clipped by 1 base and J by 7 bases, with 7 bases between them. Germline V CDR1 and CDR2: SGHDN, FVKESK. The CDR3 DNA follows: TGTGCCAGCAGCCAAGCCAGGGACGGGGAGCTGTTTTTT. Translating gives CASSQARDGELFF.